These T cell receptor beta chains were read from a single sample in a study of blood T cell repertoires in COVID-19. The table came from immunoSEQ multiplex PCR; TCRdb's copy has only in-frame clones and leaves some out. The data hold roughly 100,000 clones, with under 80% observed a single time. Material: peripheral blood. The receptor set was obtained from a woman in her 70s with acute or convalescent COVID-19. The CDR3 runs from the conserved cysteine through the conserved F or W. A D gene is named only where the DNA matches it firmly. Clone size is stated in some rows and not others, as once, few, many or a class when expanded.

clone size | D gene | J gene | V gene | CDR3 protein | CDR3 DNA
NA | NA | TRBJ2-5 | TRBV19 | CASRENRYSQTQYF | TGTGCCAGTAGAGAGAACAGGTACAGCCAGACCCAGTACTTC
NA | NA | TRBJ1-1 | TRBV6-1 | CASSEGGNTEAFF | TGTGCCAGCAGTGAGGGGGGGAACACTGAAGCTTTCTTT
few | NA | TRBJ2-7 | TRBV7-2 | CASHRAVSSYEQYF | TGTGCCAGCCACCGTGCGGTTAGCTCCTACGAGCAGTACTTC
NA | NA | TRBJ2-7 | TRBV5-1 | CASSGQSQGEQYF | TGCGCCAGCAGCGGGCAAAGTCAGGGGGAGCAGTACTTC
NA | TRBD1 | TRBJ1-2 | TRBV7-9 | CASSPDRGDGYTF | TGTGCCAGCAGCCCGGACAGGGGAGATGGCTACACCTTC
few | TRBD2 | TRBJ2-2 | TRBV4-2 | CASSQVRGGENTGELFF | TGTGCCAGCAGCCAAGTTCGCGGGGGGGAGAACACCGGGGAGCTGTTTTTT
NA | TRBD2 | TRBJ2-7 | TRBV6-5 | CASSYPSGGTYF | TGTGCCAGCAGTTACCCTAGCGGGGGGACGTACTTC
NA | NA | TRBJ1-1 | TRBV30 | CAWSANRLNTEAFF | TGTGCCTGGAGCGCAAACAGGCTGAACACTGAAGCTTTCTTT
NA | TRBD1 | TRBJ2-1 | TRBV19 | CASNHRGLSYNEQFF | TGTGCCAGTAACCACAGGGGTCTCTCTTACAATGAGCAGTTCTTC
few | NA | TRBJ1-6 | TRBV14 | CASSQDRLRALHF | TGTGCCAGCAGCCAAGATCGGCTCAGGGCCCTCCACTTT
NA | TRBD1 | TRBJ2-7 | TRBV7-2 | CASSFGTGSYEQYF | TGTGCCAGCAGCTTTGGGACAGGATCCTACGAGCAGTACTTC
NA | TRBD1 | TRBJ1-1 | TRBV11-2 | CASSSPLTGMGTEAFF | TGTGCCAGCAGCTCGCCGCTGACAGGGATGGGCACTGAAGCTTTCTTT
NA | TRBD1 | TRBJ1-1 | TRBV6-2/TRBV6-3 | CASSSPGQGTEAFF | TGTGCCAGCAGTTCCCCAGGACAGGGCACTGAAGCTTTCTTT
few | NA | TRBJ1-1 | TRBV11-2 | CASSFNRRGNTEAFF | TGTGCCAGCAGCTTTAATCGGCGGGGAAACACTGAAGCTTTCTTT
many | TRBD2 | TRBJ2-2 | TRBV9 | CASSLAGISTGELFF | TGTGCCAGCAGCCTAGCGGGGATCTCCACCGGGGAGCTGTTTTTT
once | NA | TRBJ1-1 | TRBV30 | CAWKGRTLNTEAFF | TGTGCCTGGAAAGGGAGGACCTTGAACACTGAAGCTTTCTTT
NA | TRBD2 | TRBJ2-1 | TRBV5-1 | CASSPGASGGLSYNEQFF | TGCGCCAGCAGCCCGGGGGCTAGCGGGGGCCTCTCCTACAATGAGCAGTTCTTC
NA | NA | TRBJ2-7 | TRBV3-1/TRBV3-2 | CASSGEGSGDEQYF | TGTGCCAGCAGCGGAGAGGGATCAGGGGACGAGCAGTACTTC
NA | NA | TRBJ2-3 | TRBV3-1/TRBV3-2 | CASSQLADTQYF | TGTGCCAGCAGCCAATTAGCAGATACGCAGTATTTT
NA | TRBD1 | TRBJ1-6 | TRBV15 | CATSNRGQGNSPLHF | TGTGCCACCAGCAATAGGGGACAGGGCAATTCACCCCTCCACTTT
NA | NA | TRBJ1-2 | TRBV10-1 | CASSASQGYGYTF | TGCGCCAGCAGTGCCTCCCAGGGCTATGGCTACACCTTC
few | TRBD2 | TRBJ2-1 | TRBV4-1 | CASSQESGGSSYNEQFF | TGCGCCAGCAGCCAGGAAAGCGGGGGTTCCTCCTACAATGAGCAGTTCTTC
NA | NA | TRBJ1-2 | TRBV30 | CAWTPRVWAGEGYTF | TGTGCCTGGACCCCTAGGGTTTGGGCCGGGGAGGGCTACACCTTC
few | TRBD1 | TRBJ1-5 | TRBV11-2 | CASSLQGGTGNQPQHF | TGTGCCAGCAGCTTACAGGGGGGAACAGGCAATCAGCCCCAGCATTTT
NA | TRBD2 | TRBJ2-1 | TRBV4-1 | CASSQDRSGGVRVEQFF | TGCGCCAGCAGCCAAGATAGGTCGGGGGGGGTTCGGGTTGAGCAGTTCTTC
NA | TRBD1 | TRBJ1-3 | TRBV7-8 | CASSIKTGTGNTIYF | TGTGCCAGCAGCATAAAGACAGGGACTGGAAACACCATATATTTT
NA | NA | TRBJ1-2 | TRBV3-1/TRBV3-2 | CASSHSGTNYGYTF | TGTGCCAGCAGCCATTCAGGGACTAACTATGGCTACACCTTC